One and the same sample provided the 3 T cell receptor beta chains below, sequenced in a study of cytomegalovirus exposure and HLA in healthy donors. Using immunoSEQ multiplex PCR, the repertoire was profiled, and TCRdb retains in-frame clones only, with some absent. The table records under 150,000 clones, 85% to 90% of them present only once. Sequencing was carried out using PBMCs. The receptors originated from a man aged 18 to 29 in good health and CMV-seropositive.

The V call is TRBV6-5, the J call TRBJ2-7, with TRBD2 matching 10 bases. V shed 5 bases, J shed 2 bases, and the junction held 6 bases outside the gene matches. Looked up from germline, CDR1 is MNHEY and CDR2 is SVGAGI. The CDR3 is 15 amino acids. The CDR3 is CASSKLAGGTYEQYF. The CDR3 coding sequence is TGTGCCAGCAGTAAATTAGCGGGGGGAACCTACGAGCAGTACTTC.

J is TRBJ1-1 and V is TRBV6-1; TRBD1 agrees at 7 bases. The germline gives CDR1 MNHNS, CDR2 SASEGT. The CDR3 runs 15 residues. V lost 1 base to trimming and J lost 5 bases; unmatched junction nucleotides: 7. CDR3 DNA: TGTGCCAGCAGTGAAGGGGCAGGGGGGATGACTGAAGCTTTCTTT. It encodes CASSEGAGGMTEAFF.

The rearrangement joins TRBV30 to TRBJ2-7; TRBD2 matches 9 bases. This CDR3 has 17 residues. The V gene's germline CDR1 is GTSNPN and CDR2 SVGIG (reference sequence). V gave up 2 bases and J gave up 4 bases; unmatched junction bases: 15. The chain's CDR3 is CAWSPASLSGREYEQYF. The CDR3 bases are TGTGCCTGGAGTCCTGCCTCCCTTAGCGGGAGAGAGTACGAGCAGTACTTC.